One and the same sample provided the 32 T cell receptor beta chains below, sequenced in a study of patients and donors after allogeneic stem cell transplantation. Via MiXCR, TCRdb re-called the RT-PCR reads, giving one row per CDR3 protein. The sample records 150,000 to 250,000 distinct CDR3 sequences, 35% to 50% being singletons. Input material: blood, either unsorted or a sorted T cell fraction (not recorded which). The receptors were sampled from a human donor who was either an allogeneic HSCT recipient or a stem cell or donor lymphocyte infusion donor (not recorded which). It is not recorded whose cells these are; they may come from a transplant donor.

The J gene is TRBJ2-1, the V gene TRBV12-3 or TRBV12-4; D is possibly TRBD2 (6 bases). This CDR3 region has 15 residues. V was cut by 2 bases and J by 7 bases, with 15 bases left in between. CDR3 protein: CASSLLSGAWNEQFF. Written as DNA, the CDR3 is TGTGCCAGCAGTTTACTGTCGGGAGCATGGAATGAGCAGTTCTTC.

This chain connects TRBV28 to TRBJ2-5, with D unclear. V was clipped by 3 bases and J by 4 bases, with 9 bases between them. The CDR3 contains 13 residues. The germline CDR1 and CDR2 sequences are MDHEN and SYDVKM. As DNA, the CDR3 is TGTGCCAGCAGTTTGGAGTCCGCAGAGACCCAGTACTTC. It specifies CASSLESAETQYF.

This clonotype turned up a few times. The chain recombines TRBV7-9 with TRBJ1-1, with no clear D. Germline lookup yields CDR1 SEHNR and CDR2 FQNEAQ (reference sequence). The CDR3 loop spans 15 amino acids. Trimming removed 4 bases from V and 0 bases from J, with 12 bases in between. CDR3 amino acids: CASSSGRGLNTEAFF. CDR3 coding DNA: TGTGCCAGCAGCTCAGGTAGAGGGTTGAACACTGAAGCTTTCTTT. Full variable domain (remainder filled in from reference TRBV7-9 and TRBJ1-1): DTGVSQNPRHKITKRGQNVTFRCDPISEHNRLYWYRQTLGQGPEFLTYFQNEAQLEKSRLLSDRFSAERPKGSFSTLEIQRTEQGDSAMYLCASSSGRGLNTEAFFGQGTRLTVV.

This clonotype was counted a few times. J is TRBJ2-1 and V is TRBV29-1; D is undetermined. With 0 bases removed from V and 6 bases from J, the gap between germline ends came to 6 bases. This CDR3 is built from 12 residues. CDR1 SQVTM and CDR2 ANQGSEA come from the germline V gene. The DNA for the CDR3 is TGCAGCGTTGAAGATCGTGGCAATGAGCAGTTCTTC. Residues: CSVEDRGNEQFF.

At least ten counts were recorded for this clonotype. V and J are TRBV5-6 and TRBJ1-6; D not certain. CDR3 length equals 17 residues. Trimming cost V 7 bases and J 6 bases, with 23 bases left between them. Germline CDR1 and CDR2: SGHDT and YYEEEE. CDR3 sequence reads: CASFSAGGFRTNSPLHF. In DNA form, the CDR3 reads TGTGCCAGCTTTTCCGCAGGAGGGTTTCGAACTAATTCACCCCTCCACTTT.

CDR3 nucleotide sequence: TGTGCCAGCAGCCCCTGGGGGGGAGGGCCGCCCCAGCATTTT. Its translation: CASSPWGGGPPQHF. This chain joins TRBV27 and TRBJ1-5; D is possibly TRBD1 (5 bases). Per germline, CDR1 MNHEY and CDR2 SMNVEV (reference sequence). The CDR3 has 14 amino acids. V gave up 6 bases and J gave up 9 bases, with 18 bases separating them.

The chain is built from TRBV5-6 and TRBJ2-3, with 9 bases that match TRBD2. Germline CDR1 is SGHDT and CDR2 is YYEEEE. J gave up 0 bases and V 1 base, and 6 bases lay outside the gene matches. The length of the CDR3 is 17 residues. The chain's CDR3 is CASSLWGSGRSTDTQYF. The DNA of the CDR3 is TGTGCCAGCAGCTTGTGGGGCAGCGGGAGGAGCACAGATACGCAGTATTTT.

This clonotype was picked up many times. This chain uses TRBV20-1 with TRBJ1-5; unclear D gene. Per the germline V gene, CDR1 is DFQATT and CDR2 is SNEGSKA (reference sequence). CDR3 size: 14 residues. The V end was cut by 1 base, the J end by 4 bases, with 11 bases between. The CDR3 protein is CSARVRQANQPQHF. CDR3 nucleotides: TGCAGTGCTAGAGTAAGGCAGGCAAATCAGCCCCAGCATTTT.

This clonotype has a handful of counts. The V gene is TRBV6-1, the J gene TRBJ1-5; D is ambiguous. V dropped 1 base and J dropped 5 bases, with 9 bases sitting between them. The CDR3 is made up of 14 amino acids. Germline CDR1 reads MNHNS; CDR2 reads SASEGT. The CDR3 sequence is CASSEGGGDQPQHF. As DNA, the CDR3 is TGTGCCAGCAGTGAAGGGGGAGGCGATCAGCCCCAGCATTTT.

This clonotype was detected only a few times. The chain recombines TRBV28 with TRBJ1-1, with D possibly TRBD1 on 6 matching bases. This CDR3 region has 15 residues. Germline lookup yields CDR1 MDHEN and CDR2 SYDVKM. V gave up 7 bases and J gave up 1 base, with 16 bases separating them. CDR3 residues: CASTPAGRGNTEAFF. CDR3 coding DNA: TGTGCCAGCACACCCGCAGGCAGGGGGAACACTGAAGCTTTCTTT.

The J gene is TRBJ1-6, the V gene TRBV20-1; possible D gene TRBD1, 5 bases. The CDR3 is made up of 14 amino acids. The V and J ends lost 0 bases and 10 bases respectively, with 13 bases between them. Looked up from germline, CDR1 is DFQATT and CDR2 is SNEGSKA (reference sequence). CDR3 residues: CSAREPGRDSPLHF. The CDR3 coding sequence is TGCAGTGCTAGAGAGCCAGGAAGGGACTCACCCCTCCACTTT.

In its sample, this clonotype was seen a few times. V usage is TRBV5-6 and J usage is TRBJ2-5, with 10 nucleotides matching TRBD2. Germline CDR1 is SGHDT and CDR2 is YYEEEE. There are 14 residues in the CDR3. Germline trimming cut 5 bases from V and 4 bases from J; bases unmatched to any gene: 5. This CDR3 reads CASRASGRRETQYF. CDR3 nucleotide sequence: TGTGCCAGCAGGGCTAGCGGGAGAAGAGAGACCCAGTACTTC.

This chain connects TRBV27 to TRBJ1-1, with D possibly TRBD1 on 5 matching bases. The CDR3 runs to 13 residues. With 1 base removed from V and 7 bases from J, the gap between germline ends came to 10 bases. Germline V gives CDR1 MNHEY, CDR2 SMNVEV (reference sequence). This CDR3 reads CASSLWAGFEAFF. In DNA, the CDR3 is TGTGCCAGCAGTTTATGGGCAGGGTTTGAAGCTTTCTTT.

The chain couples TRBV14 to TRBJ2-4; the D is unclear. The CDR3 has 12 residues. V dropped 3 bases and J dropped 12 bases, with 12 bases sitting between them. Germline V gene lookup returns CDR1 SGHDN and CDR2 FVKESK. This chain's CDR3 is CASSQGPVTQYF. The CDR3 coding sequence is TGTGCCAGCAGCCAGGGTCCTGTTACTCAGTACTTC. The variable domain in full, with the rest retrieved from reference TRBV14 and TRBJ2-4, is EAGVTQFPSHSVIEKGQTVTLRCDPISGHDNLYWYRRVMGKEIKFLLHFVKESKQDESGMPNNRFLAERTGGTYSTLKVQPAELEDSGVYFCASSQGPVTQYFGAGTRLSVL.

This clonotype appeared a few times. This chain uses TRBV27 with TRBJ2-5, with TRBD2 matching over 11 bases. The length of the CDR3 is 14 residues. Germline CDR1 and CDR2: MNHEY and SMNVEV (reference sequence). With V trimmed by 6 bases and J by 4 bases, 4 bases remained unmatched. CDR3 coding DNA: TGTGCCAGCAGGACTAGCGGGACGAGAGAGACCCAGTACTTC. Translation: CASRTSGTRETQYF.

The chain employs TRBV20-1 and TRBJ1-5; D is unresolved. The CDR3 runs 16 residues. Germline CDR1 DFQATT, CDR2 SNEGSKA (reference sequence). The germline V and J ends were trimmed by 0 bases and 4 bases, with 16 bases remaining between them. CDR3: CSARDPFGRGNQPQHF. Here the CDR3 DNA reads TGCAGTGCTAGAGACCCCTTCGGACGGGGAAATCAGCCCCAGCATTTT.

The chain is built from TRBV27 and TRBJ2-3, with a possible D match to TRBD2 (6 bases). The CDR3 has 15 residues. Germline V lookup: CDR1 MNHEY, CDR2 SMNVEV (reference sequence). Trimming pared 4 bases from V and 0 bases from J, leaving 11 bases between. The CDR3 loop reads CASSSAGLSTDTQYF. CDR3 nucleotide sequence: TGTGCCAGCAGTTCAGCGGGCCTGAGCACAGATACGCAGTATTTT.

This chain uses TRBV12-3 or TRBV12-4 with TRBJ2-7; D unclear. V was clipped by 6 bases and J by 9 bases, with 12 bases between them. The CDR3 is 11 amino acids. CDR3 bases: TGTGCCAGCAGCTCTAGGGTGCGGCAGTACTTC. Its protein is CASSSRVRQYF.

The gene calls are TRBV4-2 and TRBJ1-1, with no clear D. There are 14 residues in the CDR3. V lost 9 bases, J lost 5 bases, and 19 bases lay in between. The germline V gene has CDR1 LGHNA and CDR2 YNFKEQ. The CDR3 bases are TGTGCCAGACCACCGACCGGGGAAAAGACTGAAGCTTTCTTT. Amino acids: CARPPTGEKTEAFF.

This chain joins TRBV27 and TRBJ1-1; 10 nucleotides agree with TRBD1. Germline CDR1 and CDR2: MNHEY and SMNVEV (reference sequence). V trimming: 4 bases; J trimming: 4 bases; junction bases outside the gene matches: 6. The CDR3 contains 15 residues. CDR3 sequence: CASSWDRGAVTEAFF. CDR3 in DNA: TGTGCCAGCAGTTGGGACAGGGGCGCGGTCACTGAAGCTTTCTTT.

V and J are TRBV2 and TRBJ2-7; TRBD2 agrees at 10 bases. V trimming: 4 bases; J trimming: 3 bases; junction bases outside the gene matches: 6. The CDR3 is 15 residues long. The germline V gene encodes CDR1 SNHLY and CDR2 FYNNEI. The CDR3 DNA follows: TGTGCCAGCAGTGTCGCCGGGACTAGCGACTACGAGCAGTACTTC. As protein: CASSVAGTSDYEQYF.

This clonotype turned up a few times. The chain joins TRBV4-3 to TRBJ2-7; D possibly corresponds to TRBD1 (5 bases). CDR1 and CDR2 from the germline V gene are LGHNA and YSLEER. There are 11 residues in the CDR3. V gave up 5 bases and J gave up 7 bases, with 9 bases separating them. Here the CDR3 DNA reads TGCGCCAGCAGCAAGGGGTTGGAGCAGTACTTC. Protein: CASSKGLEQYF.

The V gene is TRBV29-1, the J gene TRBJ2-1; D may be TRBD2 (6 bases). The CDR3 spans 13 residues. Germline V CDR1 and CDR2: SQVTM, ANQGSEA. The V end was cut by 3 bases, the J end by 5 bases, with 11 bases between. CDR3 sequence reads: CSVEAGSNNEQFF. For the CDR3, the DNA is TGCAGCGTTGAGGCGGGATCTAACAATGAGCAGTTCTTC.

CDR3 DNA: TGCAGCGTTGATCGGGACGGTACCTACGAGCAGTACTTC. It is translated as CSVDRDGTYEQYF. The V call is TRBV29-1, the J call TRBJ2-7; TRBD1 or TRBD2 may be the D gene (5 bases each). Looked up from germline, CDR1 is SQVTM and CDR2 is ANQGSEA. Trimming shortened V by 3 bases and J by 2 bases, and 11 bases separated the two germline ends. The CDR3 covers 13 residues.

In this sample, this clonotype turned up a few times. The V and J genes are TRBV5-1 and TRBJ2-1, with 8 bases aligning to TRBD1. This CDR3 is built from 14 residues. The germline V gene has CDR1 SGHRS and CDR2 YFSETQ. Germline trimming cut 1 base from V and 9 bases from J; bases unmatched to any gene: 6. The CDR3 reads CASSLTGGLGEQFF. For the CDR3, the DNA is TGCGCCAGCAGCTTGACAGGGGGGCTGGGTGAGCAGTTCTTC.

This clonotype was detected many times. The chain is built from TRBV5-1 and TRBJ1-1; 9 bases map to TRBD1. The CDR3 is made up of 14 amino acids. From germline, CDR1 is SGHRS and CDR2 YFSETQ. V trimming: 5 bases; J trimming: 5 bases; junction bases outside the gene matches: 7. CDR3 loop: CASRGTGSATEAFF. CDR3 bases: TGCGCCAGCAGAGGGACAGGGTCTGCAACTGAAGCTTTCTTT.

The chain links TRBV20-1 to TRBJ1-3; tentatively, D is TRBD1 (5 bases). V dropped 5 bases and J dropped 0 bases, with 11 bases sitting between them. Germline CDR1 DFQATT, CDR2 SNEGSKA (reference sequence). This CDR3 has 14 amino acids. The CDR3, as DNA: TGCAGTGCTTTAGACAGTTTCTCTGGAAACACCATATATTTT. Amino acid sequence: CSALDSFSGNTIYF.

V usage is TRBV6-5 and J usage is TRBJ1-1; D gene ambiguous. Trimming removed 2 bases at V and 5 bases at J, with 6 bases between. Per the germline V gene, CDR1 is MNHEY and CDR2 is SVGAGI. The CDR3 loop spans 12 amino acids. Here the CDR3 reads CASSYAGTEAFF. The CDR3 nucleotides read TGTGCCAGCAGTTACGCCGGAACTGAAGCTTTCTTT.

CDR3 DNA: TGTGCCAGCAGCCCCTTAGGGGGACAGTATAGCAATCAGCCCCAGCATTTT. Its protein product is CASSPLGGQYSNQPQHF. The chain carries TRBV2 and TRBJ1-5; 7 bases line up with TRBD1. This CDR3 contains 17 residues. With 6 bases clipped from V and 0 bases from J, the junction kept 11 bases outside the gene matches. Germline V gene lookup returns CDR1 SNHLY and CDR2 FYNNEI. Complete variable domain (other parts from reference TRBV2 and TRBJ1-5): EPEVTQTPSHQVTQMGQEVILRCVPISNHLYFYWYRQILGQKVEFLVSFYNNEISEKSEIFDDQFSVERPDGSNFTLKIRSTKLEDSAMYFCASSPLGGQYSNQPQHFGDGTRLSIL.

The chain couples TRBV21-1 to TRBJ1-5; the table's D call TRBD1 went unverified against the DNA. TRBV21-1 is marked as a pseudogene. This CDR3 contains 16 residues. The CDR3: CASSKPGTARNQPQHF. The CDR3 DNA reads TGTGCCAGCAGCAAACCCGGGACAGCTCGCAATCAGCCCCAGCATTTT.

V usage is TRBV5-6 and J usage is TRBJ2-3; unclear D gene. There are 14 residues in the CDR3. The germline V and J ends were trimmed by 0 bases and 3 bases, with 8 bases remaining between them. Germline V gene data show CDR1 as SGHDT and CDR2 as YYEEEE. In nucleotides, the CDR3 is TGTGCCAGCAGCTTGGACTCGCCGACAGATACGCAGTATTTT. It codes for CASSLDSPTDTQYF. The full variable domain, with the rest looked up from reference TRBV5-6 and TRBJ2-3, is DAGVTQSPTHLIKTRGQQVTLRCSPKSGHDTVSWYQQALGQGPQFIFQYYEEEERQRGNFPDRFSGHQFPNYSSELNVNALLLGDSALYLCASSLDSPTDTQYFGPGTRLTVL.

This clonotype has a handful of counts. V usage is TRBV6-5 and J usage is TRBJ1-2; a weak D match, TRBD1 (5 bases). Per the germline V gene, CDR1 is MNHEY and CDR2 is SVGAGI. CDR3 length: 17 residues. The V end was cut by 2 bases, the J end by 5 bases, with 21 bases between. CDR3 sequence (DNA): TGTGCCAGCAGTTACCGGCTTGGGTCGGCAGGGAGTTATGGCTACACCTTC. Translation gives CASSYRLGSAGSYGYTF.